This T cell receptor beta chain appears in the sequencing data of a study of T cells in Graves' hyperthyroidism and ophthalmopathy. Study conclusions and caveats: Ophthalmopathy was distinguished from stable hyperthyroidism by 13 V-J signatures. Progression to ophthalmopathy was predicted a median of 6.5 months early.

The PBMCs were taken from approximately 9.7 ml of fresh peripheral blood. Amplified TCR beta CDR3 regions came from RNA transcripts. An initial round of RT-PCR targeting the TCR CDR3 relied on the HTBI primer set. TCRdb reprocessed the multiplex PCR reads with MiXCR, giving one entry per CDR3 protein. Counted here are over 350,000 distinct CDR3 sequences, roughly 20% occurring once; the ten biggest clones make up around two fifths. On this clonotype itself: Its antigen is currently unknown.

What was sequenced was blood. The clonotype originates from a man aged 18 to 29 with Graves' ophthalmopathy.

DNA for the CDR3: TGTGCCAGTGACAGGGGCACTGAAGCTTTCTTT. Its protein is CASDRGTEAFF. J is TRBJ1-1 and V is TRBV19, with 8 positions matching TRBD1. Germline V lookup: CDR1 LNHDA, CDR2 SQIVND (reference sequence). V lost 8 bases, J lost 4 bases, and 0 bases stayed unmatched. There are 11 residues in the CDR3.